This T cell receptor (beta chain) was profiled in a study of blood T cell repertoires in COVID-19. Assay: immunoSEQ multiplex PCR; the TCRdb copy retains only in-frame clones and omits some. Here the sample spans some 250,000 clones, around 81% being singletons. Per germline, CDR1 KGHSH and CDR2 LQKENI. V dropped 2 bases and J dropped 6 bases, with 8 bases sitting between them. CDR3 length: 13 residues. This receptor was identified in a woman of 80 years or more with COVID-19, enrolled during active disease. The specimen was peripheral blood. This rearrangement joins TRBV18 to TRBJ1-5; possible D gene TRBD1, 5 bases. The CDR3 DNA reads TGTGCCAGCTCACCAAAGCAGGGTCAGCCCCAGCATTTT. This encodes CASSPKQGQPQHF.